This TCR beta chain was sequenced for a study of blood T cell repertoires in COVID-19. Study context: Sites in the United States, Italy and Spain provided acute and convalescent COVID-19 samples. Sources were T cells, B-cell-depleted T cells, or PBMCs; the material itself was cDNA or gDNA.

Original data processing: Quantification of nucleated cells was approximated via reference gene primer amplification. Some clones are missing from TCRdb's copy, which holds only in-frame ones; the method was immunoSEQ multiplex PCR. V and J calls and clone size are as listed in that table; D and trimming were resolved from the DNA. The sample records some 360,000 clones, approximately 89% being singletons. V was clipped by 0 bases and J by 0 bases, with 5 bases between them. CDR3 length: 14 residues. Germline loops: CDR1 MNHEY, CDR2 SMNVEV (reference sequence). Seattle cases were enrolled at active infection and followed longitudinally.

This clonotype was obtained from an older woman with COVID-19, enrolled during active disease. Sequencing was carried out using peripheral blood. This chain joins TRBV27 and TRBJ1-1; D is undetermined. Written as DNA, the CDR3 is TGTGCCAGCAGTTTATCTCCGGTGAACACTGAAGCTTTCTTT. This translates into CASSLSPVNTEAFF.